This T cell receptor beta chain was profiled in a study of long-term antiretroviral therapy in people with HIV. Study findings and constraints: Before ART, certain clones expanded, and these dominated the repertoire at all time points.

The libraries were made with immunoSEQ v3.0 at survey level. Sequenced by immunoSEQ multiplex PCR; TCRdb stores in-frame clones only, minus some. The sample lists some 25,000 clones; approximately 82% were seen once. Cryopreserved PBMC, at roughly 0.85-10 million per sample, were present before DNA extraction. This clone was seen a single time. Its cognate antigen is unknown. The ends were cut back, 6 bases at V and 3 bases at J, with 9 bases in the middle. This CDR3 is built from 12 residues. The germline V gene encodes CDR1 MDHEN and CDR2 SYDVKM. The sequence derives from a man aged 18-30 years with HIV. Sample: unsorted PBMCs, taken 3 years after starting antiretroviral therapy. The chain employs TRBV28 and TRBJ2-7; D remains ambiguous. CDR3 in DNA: TGTGCCAGCAGCCCGTCCTACTACGAGCAGTACTTC. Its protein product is CASSPSYYEQYF.